This T cell receptor beta chain was retrieved from a study of technical replicates of blood from a few donors. Assay: immunoSEQ multiplex PCR; the TCRdb copy retains only in-frame clones and omits some. The sample includes fewer than 85,000 clones, 85% to 95% of them seen just once. The germline V gene has CDR1 MGHRA and CDR2 YSYEKL. The length of the CDR3 is 15 residues. Trimming removed 3 bases from V and 9 bases from J; junction bases left unmatched: 9. The receptor was derived from a human donor in good health. This chain joins TRBV4-1 and TRBJ2-1; 9 nucleotides match TRBD2. Sequencing was done on a sample of T cells isolated from PBMCs. CDR3 protein: CASSHPTSGGGEQFF. In nucleotides, the CDR3 is TGCGCCAGCAGCCACCCGACTAGCGGCGGTGGTGAGCAGTTCTTC.